This T cell receptor (beta chain) stems from a study of blood T cell repertoires in COVID-19. Turning to the study itself: Some COVID-19 samples were acute and others convalescent; all came from the United States, Italy and Spain. The analysed material was cDNA or gDNA that came from T cells, B-cell-depleted T cells, or PBMCs.

Original handling: Amplification with reference gene primers provided the estimates of nucleated cell counts. Generated by immunoSEQ multiplex PCR, the TCRdb table keeps only in-frame clones and is missing some. That table is the source of V, J and clone size, and D and trimming were worked out from the DNA. The sample lists tens of thousands of clones, 70% to 90% occurring once. Germline CDR1 is SGHDT and CDR2 is YYEEEE. The CDR3 is made up of 13 amino acids. Trimming stripped 1 base from V and 13 bases from J, with 15 bases between. Sample: peripheral blood. The rearrangement joins TRBV5-6 to TRBJ2-1, with a tentative D call TRBD2 (5 bases). The sequence derives from a man aged 65 to 79 with active COVID-19. The CDR3 region is CASSLYLDSPQFF. CDR3 bases: TGTGCCAGCAGCTTGTATTTGGACTCCCCCCAGTTCTTC.